The 9 T cell receptor beta chains in this list originate from one sample, sequenced in a study of T-cell reconstitution after alpha-beta-depleted transplantation in children. Unique molecular identifiers were incorporated into the prepared TCRbeta library. Via MiXCR, TCRdb re-called the PCR reads, giving one row per CDR3 protein. The sample yields about 92,000 distinct CDR3 sequences, 10% to 15% seen once. Material: PBMCs from the stem cell graft donor, obtained from the stem cell graft. Receptors originate from a human donor who donated a stem cell graft to a child with inherited bone marrow failure.

This clonotype was seen ten or more times. The chain couples TRBV5-1 to TRBJ2-5, with D hard to call. This CDR3 is built from 12 residues. CDR1 and CDR2 (germline): SGHRS, YFSETQ. Trimming removed 4 bases from V and 4 bases from J, with 8 bases in between. The CDR3 loop reads CASSIQSETQYF. The DNA of the CDR3 is TGCGCCAGCAGCATTCAGTCAGAGACCCAGTACTTC.

This clonotype was detected many times. V and J are TRBV4-1 and TRBJ1-5; D gene unclear. V was clipped by 1 base and J by 2 bases, with 9 bases between them. Germline CDR1 MGHRA, CDR2 YSYEKL. The CDR3 consists of 15 residues. The CDR3 spells CASSQGGNGNQPQHF. The CDR3 nucleotides are TGCGCCAGCAGCCAAGGAGGGAACGGCAATCAGCCCCAGCATTTT.

Many counts were recorded for this clonotype. V and J are TRBV4-2 and TRBJ2-7, with D maybe TRBD1 (6 bases). The length of the CDR3 is 14 residues. From germline, CDR1 is LGHNA and CDR2 YNFKEQ. Trimming left V 4 bases short and J 1 base short, with 11 bases between. The CDR3 DNA sequence: TGTGCCAGCAGCCCAGCGAGGGGGTCCTACGAGCAGTACTTC. Protein sequence: CASSPARGSYEQYF.

This clonotype was seen at least ten times. V is TRBV5-1 and J is TRBJ2-1; TRBD2 agrees at 8 bases. The CDR3 is 17 amino acids. Germline V gives CDR1 SGHRS, CDR2 YFSETQ. Losses at the gene ends were 4 bases for V and 0 bases for J; bases not matched to a gene: 9. The CDR3 here is CASSPATSGPSYNEQFF. Written as DNA, the CDR3 is TGCGCCAGCAGCCCAGCAACTAGCGGACCCTCCTACAATGAGCAGTTCTTC.

The table lists this clonotype with many counts. The V gene is TRBV5-1, the J gene TRBJ2-7; perhaps D is TRBD1 or TRBD2 (5 bases each). Trimming took off 2 bases at V and 1 base at J, with 7 bases between the two ends. CDR1 and CDR2 (germline): SGHRS, YFSETQ. The CDR3 totals 13 residues. CDR3 amino acids: CASSFEGSYEQYF. The CDR3 coding sequence is TGCGCCAGCAGCTTCGAGGGGTCCTACGAGCAGTACTTC.

This clonotype was detected many times. The rearrangement uses TRBV2 and TRBJ2-1, with D perhaps assigned TRBD1 or TRBD2 (6 bases each). CDR3 length: 13 amino acids. V lost 6 bases and J 9 bases, leaving 15 bases between the germline ends. Germline V lookup: CDR1 SNHLY, CDR2 FYNNEI. CDR3 in DNA: TGTGCCAGCAGGGAAACGGGGGCAGGTGAGCAGTTCTTC. It codes for CASRETGAGEQFF.

In this sample, this clonotype turned up many times. CDR3 nucleotides: TGTGCCAGCAGTTTACTTTCAGATACGCAGTATTTT. Residues: CASSLLSDTQYF. The chain employs TRBV12-3 or TRBV12-4 and TRBJ2-3; D not resolved. Trimming removed 2 bases at V and 4 bases at J, with 4 bases between. The length of the CDR3 is 12 residues.

This clonotype showed up many times. The J gene is TRBJ2-2, the V gene TRBV5-1; possible D gene TRBD1, 5 bases. The germline V and J ends were trimmed by 0 bases and 5 bases, with 17 bases remaining between them. Germline lookup yields CDR1 SGHRS and CDR2 YFSETQ. CDR3 length equals 17 residues. CDR3 in amino acids: CASSLEALRKGTGELFF. CDR3 DNA: TGCGCCAGCAGCTTGGAGGCACTCCGGAAGGGGACCGGGGAGCTGTTTTTT.

This clonotype was seen at least ten times. This chain joins TRBV7-9 and TRBJ2-4, with D possibly TRBD2 on 5 matching bases. From germline, CDR1 is SEHNR and CDR2 FQNEAQ (reference sequence). V dropped 1 base and J dropped 9 bases, with 7 bases sitting between them. This CDR3 spans 12 amino acids. CDR3 protein: CASSLERTIQYF. The DNA of the CDR3 is TGTGCCAGCAGCTTAGAGCGGACCATTCAGTACTTC.